A single sample is the source of the 18 T cell receptor beta chains below, sequenced in a study of cytomegalovirus exposure and HLA in healthy donors. With 60 Vbeta and 13 Jbeta primers, the PCR was carried out. Assay used: immunoSEQ multiplex PCR; TCRdb lists only in-frame clones, some missing. In all, the sample yields about 79,000 clones. The specimen was PBMCs. These receptors all stem from a man under 40 in good health and CMV-seronegative.

This clone counts as medium-sized by frequency. Other DNA variants within this sample encode the same CDR3. The V and J genes are TRBV6-1 and TRBJ2-2, with 12 bases lining up with TRBD2. The V gene's germline CDR1 is MNHNS and CDR2 SASEGT. J gave up 4 bases and V 4 bases, and 10 bases lay outside the gene matches. CDR3 length equals 18 residues. The CDR3 spells CASSAPWASGRGTGELFF. The CDR3 bases are TGTGCCAGCAGTGCCCCCTGGGCTAGCGGGAGGGGCACCGGGGAGCTGTTTTTT.

The chain employs TRBV4-2 and TRBJ1-3; D unresolved. Deletions cut 0 bases from V and 0 bases from J, with 12 bases between. The CDR3 loop spans 17 amino acids. The germline V gene encodes CDR1 LGHNA and CDR2 YNFKEQ. CDR3 amino acids: CASSQEPAADSGNTIYF. The CDR3, as DNA: TGTGCCAGCAGCCAAGAACCGGCGGCAGACTCTGGAAACACCATATATTTT.

The rearrangement joins TRBV9 to TRBJ1-1, with TRBD1 matching 7 bases. Germline V gene data show CDR1 as SGDLS and CDR2 as YYNGEE. This CDR3 has 14 amino acids. V was pared by 4 bases and J by 3 bases, with 6 bases of the junction left unmatched. The CDR3 spells CASSPAQGYTEAFF. Written as DNA, the CDR3 is TGTGCCAGCAGCCCAGCACAGGGGTACACTGAAGCTTTCTTT.

The V call is TRBV15, the J call TRBJ1-2; D not certain. Germline V gene data show CDR1 as LNHNV and CDR2 as YYDKDF (reference sequence). The CDR3 totals 13 residues. V shed 2 bases and J shed 5 bases, with 9 bases lying between them. CDR3 sequence reads: CATSRPSRYGYTF. The CDR3 DNA reads TGTGCCACCAGCAGACCCTCCAGGTATGGCTACACCTTC.

This chain uses TRBV11-2 with TRBJ2-7; perhaps TRBD1 as D (6 bases). The CDR3 extends over 13 amino acids. The V gene's germline CDR1 is SGHAT and CDR2 FQNNGV. V dropped 1 base and J dropped 3 bases, with 7 bases sitting between them. The CDR3 DNA follows: TGTGCCAGCAGCTTAGTGGACAGCTACGAGCAGTACTTC. Its translation: CASSLVDSYEQYF.

The chain combines TRBV19 with TRBJ2-6; D is perhaps TRBD1 (6 bases). This CDR3 is built from 17 residues. Trimming removed 8 bases at V and 1 base at J, with 18 bases between. Germline lookup yields CDR1 LNHDA and CDR2 SQIVND (reference sequence). CDR3 loop: CASGGWTESSGANVLTF. CDR3 nucleotides: TGTGCCAGTGGGGGTTGGACAGAGTCTTCTGGGGCCAACGTCCTGACTTTC.

V gene TRBV5-1 combines with J gene TRBJ2-7, with a weak D call TRBD1 (6 bases). The CDR3 is made up of 13 amino acids. Trimming shortened V by 5 bases and J by 3 bases, and 12 bases separated the two germline ends. Germline CDR1 is SGHRS and CDR2 is YFSETQ. Here the CDR3 DNA reads TGCGCCAGCAGAAACAGGGCCGACTACGAGCAGTACTTC. It is translated as CASRNRADYEQYF.

The chain has TRBV4-3 and TRBJ2-2; D unresolved. The germline V and J ends were trimmed by 3 bases and 6 bases, with 8 bases remaining between them. CDR1 and CDR2 (germline): LGHNA, YSLEER. The CDR3 has 13 amino acids. CDR3 sequence (DNA): TGCGCCAGCAGCCAGAGAGAAGCCGGGGAGCTGTTTTTT. Its protein product is CASSQREAGELFF.

This sequence joins TRBV7-3 and TRBJ2-1, with 7 bases aligning to TRBD1. Germline values: CDR1 SGHTA, CDR2 FQGTGA. The CDR3 length is 13 residues. The J segment lost 5 bases and the V segment lost 2 bases, leaving 0 bases of the junction unmatched. The CDR3 is CASSLQGDNEQFF. The CDR3 nucleotides read TGTGCCAGCAGCTTACAGGGGGACAATGAGCAGTTCTTC.

The rearrangement uses TRBV7-2 and TRBJ1-1; maybe TRBD1 (6 bases). CDR1 and CDR2 (germline): SGHTA, FQGNSA. The CDR3 has 16 amino acids. Trimming removed 5 bases from V and 7 bases from J, with 23 bases in between. The CDR3 spells CASSIRTAEGFGEAFF. The CDR3 coding sequence is TGTGCCAGCAGCATTAGGACAGCCGAGGGCTTCGGTGAAGCTTTCTTT.

This chain uses TRBV5-6 with TRBJ1-1; 10 bases fit TRBD1. The CDR3 is 12 amino acids. V lost 4 bases and J lost 11; bases outside the gene matches: 5. The germline gives CDR1 SGHDT, CDR2 YYEEEE. In DNA form, the CDR3 reads TGTGCCAGCAGCCCGCAGACAGGGGGCGCTTTCTTT. The encoded protein is CASSPQTGGAFF.

The rearrangement links TRBV4-1 to TRBJ1-1; D unresolved. The germline V gene encodes CDR1 MGHRA and CDR2 YSYEKL. With 0 bases removed from V and 0 bases from J, the gap between germline ends came to 8 bases. The CDR3 extends over 15 amino acids. CDR3 in DNA: TGCGCCAGCAGCCAAGATGAGCTGATGAACACTGAAGCTTTCTTT. Its translation is CASSQDELMNTEAFF.

V is TRBV9 and J is TRBJ2-2; no clear D. The CDR3 extends over 13 amino acids. Germline V CDR1 and CDR2: SGDLS, YYNGEE. Trimming removed 3 bases from V and 2 bases from J, with 5 bases in between. The CDR3: CASSGYNTGELFF. CDR3 DNA sequence: TGTGCCAGCAGCGGCTACAACACCGGGGAGCTGTTTTTT.

The chain couples TRBV27 to TRBJ2-3, with 8 bases aligning to TRBD2. This CDR3 comprises 16 residues. In germline, CDR1 is MNHEY, CDR2 SMNVEV (reference sequence). The V segment lost 5 bases and the J segment 2 bases; nucleotides outside the gene matches: 9. The CDR3 nucleotides are TGTGCCAGCAGTCCGGGACTAGGCCGAGCCACAGATACGCAGTATTTT. Protein: CASSPGLGRATDTQYF.

V is TRBV12-5 and J is TRBJ2-3; possible D gene TRBD2, 6 bases. The V gene lost 3 bases and the J gene lost 0 bases, with 13 bases spanning the gap. This CDR3 contains 16 residues. Germline V gene sequence: CDR1 LGHNT, CDR2 FRNRAP. The CDR3 loop is CASGFGEAPSTDTQYF. The CDR3 nucleotides read TGTGCTAGTGGTTTCGGGGAGGCCCCTAGCACAGATACGCAGTATTTT.

The chain has TRBV6-4 and TRBJ2-1; 10 positions match TRBD2. J lost 3 bases, V lost 4 bases, and 0 bases had no gene match. The CDR3 is 14 residues long. Looked up from germline, CDR1 is MRHNA and CDR2 is SNTAGT. The DNA of the CDR3 is TGTGCCAGCAGTGCTAGCGGGAGCTACAATGAGCAGTTCTTC. Its protein product is CASSASGSYNEQFF.

The V and J genes are TRBV19 and TRBJ2-7, with 7 bases matching TRBD2. Germline V gene lookup returns CDR1 LNHDA and CDR2 SQIVND (reference sequence). Losses at the gene ends were 8 bases for V and 6 bases for J; bases not matched to a gene: 13. The CDR3 is 14 residues long. CDR3 protein: CASRSDRGVGEQYF. CDR3 DNA: TGTGCCAGTCGTTCCGATCGGGGGGTAGGCGAGCAGTACTTC.

The chain is built from TRBV5-1 and TRBJ2-4; a possible D gene is TRBD1 (6 bases). The CDR3 totals 15 residues. V was pared by 0 bases and J by 0 bases, with 7 bases between. Germline loops: CDR1 SGHRS, CDR2 YFSETQ. CDR3 sequence: CASSLDRVAKNIQYF. The CDR3 DNA follows: TGCGCCAGCAGCTTGGACAGGGTAGCCAAAAACATTCAGTACTTC.